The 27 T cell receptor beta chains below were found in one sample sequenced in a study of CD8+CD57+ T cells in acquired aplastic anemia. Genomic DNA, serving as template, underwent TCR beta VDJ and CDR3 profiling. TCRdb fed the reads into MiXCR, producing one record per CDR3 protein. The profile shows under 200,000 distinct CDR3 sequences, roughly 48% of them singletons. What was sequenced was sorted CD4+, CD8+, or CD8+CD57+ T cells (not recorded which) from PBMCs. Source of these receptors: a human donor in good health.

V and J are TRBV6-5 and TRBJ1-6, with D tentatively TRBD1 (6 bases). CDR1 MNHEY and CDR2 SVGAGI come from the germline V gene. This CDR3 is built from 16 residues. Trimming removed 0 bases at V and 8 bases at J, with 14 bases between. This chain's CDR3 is CASSYSTGATHSPLHF. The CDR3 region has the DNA TGTGCCAGCAGTTACTCGACAGGTGCAACCCATTCACCCCTCCACTTT.

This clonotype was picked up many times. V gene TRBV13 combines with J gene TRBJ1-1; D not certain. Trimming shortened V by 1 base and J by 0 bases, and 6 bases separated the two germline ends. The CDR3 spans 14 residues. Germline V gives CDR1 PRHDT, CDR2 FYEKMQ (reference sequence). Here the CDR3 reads CASSLAVMNTEAFF. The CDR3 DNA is TGTGCCAGCAGCTTAGCAGTCATGAACACTGAAGCTTTCTTT.

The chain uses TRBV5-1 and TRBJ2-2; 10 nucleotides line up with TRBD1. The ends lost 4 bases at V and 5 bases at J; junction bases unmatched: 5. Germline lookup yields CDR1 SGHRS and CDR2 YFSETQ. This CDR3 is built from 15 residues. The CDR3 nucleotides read TGCGCCAGCAGCGGGGGACAGGGGAAAACCGGGGAGCTGTTTTTT. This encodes CASSGGQGKTGELFF.

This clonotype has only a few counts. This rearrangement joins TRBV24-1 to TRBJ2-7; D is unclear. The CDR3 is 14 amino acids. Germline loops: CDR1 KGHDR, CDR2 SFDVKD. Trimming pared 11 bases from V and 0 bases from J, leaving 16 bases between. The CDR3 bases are TGTGCCAGCAGAGAATTGACAAGCTCCTACGAGCAGTACTTC. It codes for CASRELTSSYEQYF.

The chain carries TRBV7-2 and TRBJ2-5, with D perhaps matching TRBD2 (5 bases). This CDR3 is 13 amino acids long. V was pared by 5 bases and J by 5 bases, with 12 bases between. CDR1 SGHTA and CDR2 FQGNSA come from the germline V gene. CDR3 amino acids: CASSLDWRETQYF. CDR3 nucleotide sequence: TGTGCCAGCAGCCTTGACTGGAGGGAGACCCAGTACTTC.

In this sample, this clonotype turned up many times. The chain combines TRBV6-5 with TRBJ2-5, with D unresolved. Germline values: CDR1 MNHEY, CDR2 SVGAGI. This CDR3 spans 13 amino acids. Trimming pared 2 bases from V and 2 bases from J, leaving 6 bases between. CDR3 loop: CASSYRVQETQYF. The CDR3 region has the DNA TGTGCCAGCAGTTACAGGGTACAAGAGACCCAGTACTTC.

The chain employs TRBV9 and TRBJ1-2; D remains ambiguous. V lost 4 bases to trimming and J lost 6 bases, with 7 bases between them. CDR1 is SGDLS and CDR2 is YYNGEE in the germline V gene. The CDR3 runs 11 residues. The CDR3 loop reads CASSPPDGYTF. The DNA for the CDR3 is TGTGCCAGCAGCCCCCCGGATGGCTACACCTTC.

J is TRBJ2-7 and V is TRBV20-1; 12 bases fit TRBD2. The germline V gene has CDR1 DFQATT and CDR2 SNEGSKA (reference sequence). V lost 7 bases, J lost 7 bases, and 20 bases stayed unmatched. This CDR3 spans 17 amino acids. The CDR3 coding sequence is TGCAGTGTCCCGTCCGGATCGACTAGCGGGAGACGGTGGGAGCAGTACTTC. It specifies CSVPSGSTSGRRWEQYF.

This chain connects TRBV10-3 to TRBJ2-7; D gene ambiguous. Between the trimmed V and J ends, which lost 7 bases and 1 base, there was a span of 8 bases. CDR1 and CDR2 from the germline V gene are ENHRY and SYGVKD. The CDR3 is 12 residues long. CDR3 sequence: CAIKHDSYEQYF. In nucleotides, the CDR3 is TGTGCCATCAAGCACGATTCCTACGAGCAGTACTTC.

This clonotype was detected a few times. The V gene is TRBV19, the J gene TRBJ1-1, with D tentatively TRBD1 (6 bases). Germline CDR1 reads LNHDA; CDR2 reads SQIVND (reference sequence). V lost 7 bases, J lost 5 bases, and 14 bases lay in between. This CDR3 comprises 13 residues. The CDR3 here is CASTVRGGTEAFF. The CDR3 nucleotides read TGTGCCAGTACGGTGAGAGGGGGGACTGAAGCTTTCTTT. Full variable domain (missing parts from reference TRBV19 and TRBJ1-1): DGGITQSPKYLFRKEGQNVTLSCEQNLNHDAMYWYRQDPGQGLRLIYYSQIVNDFQKGDIAEGYSVSREKKESFPLTVTSAQKNPTAFYLCASTVRGGTEAFFGQGTRLTVV.

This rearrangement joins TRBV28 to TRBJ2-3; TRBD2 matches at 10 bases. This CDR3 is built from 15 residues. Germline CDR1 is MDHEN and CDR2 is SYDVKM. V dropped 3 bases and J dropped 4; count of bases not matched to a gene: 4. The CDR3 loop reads CASSFSGRSADTQYF. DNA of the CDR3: TGTGCCAGCAGTTTTAGCGGGAGGTCGGCAGATACGCAGTATTTT.

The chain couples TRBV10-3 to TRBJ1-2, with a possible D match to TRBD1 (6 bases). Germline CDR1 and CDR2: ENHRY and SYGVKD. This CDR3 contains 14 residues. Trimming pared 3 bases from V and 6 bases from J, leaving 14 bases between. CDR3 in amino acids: CAISDDAGVDGYTF. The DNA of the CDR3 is TGTGCCATCAGTGATGACGCAGGGGTGGATGGCTACACCTTC.

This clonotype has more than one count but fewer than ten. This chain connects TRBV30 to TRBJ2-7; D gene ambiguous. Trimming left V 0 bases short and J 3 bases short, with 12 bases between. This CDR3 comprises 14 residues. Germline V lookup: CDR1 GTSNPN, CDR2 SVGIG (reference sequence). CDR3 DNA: TGTGCCTGGAGTGTAGGTATGGCAGGCTACGAGCAGTACTTC. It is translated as CAWSVGMAGYEQYF.

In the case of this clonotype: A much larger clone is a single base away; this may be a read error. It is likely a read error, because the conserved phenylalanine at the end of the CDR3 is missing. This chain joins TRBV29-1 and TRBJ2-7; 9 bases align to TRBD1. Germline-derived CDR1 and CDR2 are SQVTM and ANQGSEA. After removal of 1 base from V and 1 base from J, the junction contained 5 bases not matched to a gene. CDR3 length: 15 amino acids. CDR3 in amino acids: CSVEGSGQGSYEQYS. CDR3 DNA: TGCAGCGTTGAAGGGTCCGGACAGGGGTCCTACGAGCAGTACTCC.

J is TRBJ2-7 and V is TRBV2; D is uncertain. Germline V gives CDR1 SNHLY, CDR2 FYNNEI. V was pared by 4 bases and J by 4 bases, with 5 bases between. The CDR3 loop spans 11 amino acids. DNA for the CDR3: TGTGCCAGCAGTGGGGTTTACGAGCAGTACTTC. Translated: CASSGVYEQYF.

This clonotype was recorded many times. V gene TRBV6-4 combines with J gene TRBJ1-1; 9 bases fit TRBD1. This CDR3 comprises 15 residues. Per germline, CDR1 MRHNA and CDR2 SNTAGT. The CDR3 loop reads CASAVGQGRDTEAFF. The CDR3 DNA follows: TGTGCTAGTGCCGTTGGACAGGGGCGGGACACTGAAGCTTTCTTT.

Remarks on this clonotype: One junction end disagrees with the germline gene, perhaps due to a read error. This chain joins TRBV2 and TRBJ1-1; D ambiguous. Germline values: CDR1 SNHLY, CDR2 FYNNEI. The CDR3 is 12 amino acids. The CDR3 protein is CASRRTNTEASF. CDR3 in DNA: TGTGCCAGCAGAAGGACGAACACTGAAGCTTCCTTT. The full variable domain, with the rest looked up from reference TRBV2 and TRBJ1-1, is EPEVTQTPSHQVTQMGQEVILRCVPISNHLYFYWYRQILGQKVEFLVSFYNNEISEKSEIFDDQFSVERPDGSNFTLKIRSTKLEDSAMYFCASRRTNTEASFGQGTRLTVV.

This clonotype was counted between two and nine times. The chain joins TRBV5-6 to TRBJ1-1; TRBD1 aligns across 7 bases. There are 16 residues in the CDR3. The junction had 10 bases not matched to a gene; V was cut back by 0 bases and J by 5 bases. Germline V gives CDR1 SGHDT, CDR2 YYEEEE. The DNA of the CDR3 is TGTGCCAGCAGCTTGGCCGAACAGGGGCGAGAAACTGAAGCTTTCTTT. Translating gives CASSLAEQGRETEAFF.

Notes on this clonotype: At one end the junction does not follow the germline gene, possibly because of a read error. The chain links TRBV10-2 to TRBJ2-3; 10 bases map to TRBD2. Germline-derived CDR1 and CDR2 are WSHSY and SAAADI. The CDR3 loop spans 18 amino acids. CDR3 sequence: CASSESTLTSGTMGTQYF. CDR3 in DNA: TGTGCCAGCAGTGAGTCGACTCTTACTAGCGGGACGATGGGTACGCAGTATTTT.

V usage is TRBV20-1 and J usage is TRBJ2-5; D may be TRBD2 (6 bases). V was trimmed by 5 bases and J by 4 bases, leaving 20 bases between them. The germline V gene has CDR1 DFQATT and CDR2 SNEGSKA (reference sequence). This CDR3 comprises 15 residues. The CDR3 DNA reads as TGCAGTGCTTACCTATCGACTAGGGGAGGAGAGACCCAGTACTTC. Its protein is CSAYLSTRGGETQYF.

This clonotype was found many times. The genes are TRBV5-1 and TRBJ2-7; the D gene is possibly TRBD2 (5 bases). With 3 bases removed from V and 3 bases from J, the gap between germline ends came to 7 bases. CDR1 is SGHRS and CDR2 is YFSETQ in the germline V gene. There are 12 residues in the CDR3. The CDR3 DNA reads TGCGCCAGCAGCTCCCGGGACTACGAGCAGTACTTC. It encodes CASSSRDYEQYF.

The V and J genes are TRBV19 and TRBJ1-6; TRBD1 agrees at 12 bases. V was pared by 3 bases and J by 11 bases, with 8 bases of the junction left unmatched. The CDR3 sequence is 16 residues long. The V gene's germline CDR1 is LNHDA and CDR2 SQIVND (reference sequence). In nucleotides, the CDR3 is TGTGCCAGTAGTATTCTTGGGACAGGGGGCATTCCACCCCTCCACTTT. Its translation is CASSILGTGGIPPLHF.

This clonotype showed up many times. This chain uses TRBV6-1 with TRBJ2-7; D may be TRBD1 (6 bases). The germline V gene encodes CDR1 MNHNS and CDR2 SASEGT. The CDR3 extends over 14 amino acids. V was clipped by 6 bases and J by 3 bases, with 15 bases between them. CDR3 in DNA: TGTGCCAGCAGCCTCCGGGACACCTACTACGAGCAGTACTTC. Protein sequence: CASSLRDTYYEQYF.

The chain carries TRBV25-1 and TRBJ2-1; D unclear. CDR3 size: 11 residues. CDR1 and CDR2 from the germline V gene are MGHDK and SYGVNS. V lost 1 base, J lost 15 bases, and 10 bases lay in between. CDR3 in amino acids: CASSESPTGFF. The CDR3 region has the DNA TGTGCCAGCAGTGAATCTCCCACGGGGTTCTTC.

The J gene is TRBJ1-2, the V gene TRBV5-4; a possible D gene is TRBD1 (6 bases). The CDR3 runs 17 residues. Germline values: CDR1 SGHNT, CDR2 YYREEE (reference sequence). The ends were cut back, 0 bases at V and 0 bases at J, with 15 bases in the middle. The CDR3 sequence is CASSLAGGPLSNYGYTF. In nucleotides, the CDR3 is TGTGCCAGCAGCTTGGCCGGGGGGCCCTTGTCTAACTATGGCTACACCTTC.

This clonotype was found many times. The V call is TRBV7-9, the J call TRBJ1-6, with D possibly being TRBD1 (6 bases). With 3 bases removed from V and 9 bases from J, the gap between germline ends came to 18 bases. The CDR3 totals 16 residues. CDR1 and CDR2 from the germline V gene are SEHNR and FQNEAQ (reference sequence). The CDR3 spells CASSLGQLRGISPLHF. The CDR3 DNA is TGTGCCAGCAGCTTGGGACAACTACGGGGGATTTCACCCCTCCACTTT.

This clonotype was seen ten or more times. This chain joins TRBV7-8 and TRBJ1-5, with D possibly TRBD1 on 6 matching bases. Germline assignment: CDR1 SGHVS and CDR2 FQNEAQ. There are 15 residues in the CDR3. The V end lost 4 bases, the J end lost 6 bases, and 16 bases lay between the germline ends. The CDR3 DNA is TGTGCCAGCAGCTCGCAGGGACAATCCCGTCAGCCCCAGCATTTT. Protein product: CASSSQGQSRQPQHF.